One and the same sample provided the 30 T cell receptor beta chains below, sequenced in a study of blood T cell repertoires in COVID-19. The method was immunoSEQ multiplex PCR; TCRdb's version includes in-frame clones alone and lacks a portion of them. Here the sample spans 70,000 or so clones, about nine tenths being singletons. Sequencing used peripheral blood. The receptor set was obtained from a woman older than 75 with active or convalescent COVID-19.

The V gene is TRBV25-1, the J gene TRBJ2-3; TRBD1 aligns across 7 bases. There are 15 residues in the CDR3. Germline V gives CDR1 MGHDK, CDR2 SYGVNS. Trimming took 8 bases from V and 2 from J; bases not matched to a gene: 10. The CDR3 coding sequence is TGTGCCAGCGGGCTTCGACAGGGAAACACAGATACGCAGTATTTT. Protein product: CASGLRQGNTDTQYF. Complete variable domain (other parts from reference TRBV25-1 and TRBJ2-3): EADIYQTPRYLVIGTGKKITLECSQTMGHDKMYWYQQDPGMELHLIHYSYGVNSTEKGDLSSESTVSRIRTEHFPLTLESARPSHTSQYLCASGLRQGNTDTQYFGPGTRLTVL.

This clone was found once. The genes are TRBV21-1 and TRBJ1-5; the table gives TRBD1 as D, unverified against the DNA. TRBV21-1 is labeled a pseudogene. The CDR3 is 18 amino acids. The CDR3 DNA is TGTGCCAGCAGCAGTCAATGCTCAGGGGGGTATAGCAATCAGCCCCAGCATTTT. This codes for CASSSQCSGGYSNQPQHF.

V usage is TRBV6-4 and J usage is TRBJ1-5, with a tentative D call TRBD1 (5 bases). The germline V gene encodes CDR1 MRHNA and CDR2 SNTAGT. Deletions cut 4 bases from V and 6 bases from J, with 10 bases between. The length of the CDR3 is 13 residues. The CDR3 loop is CASSVGRGQPQHF. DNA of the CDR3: TGTGCCAGCAGTGTCGGGAGGGGTCAGCCCCAGCATTTT.

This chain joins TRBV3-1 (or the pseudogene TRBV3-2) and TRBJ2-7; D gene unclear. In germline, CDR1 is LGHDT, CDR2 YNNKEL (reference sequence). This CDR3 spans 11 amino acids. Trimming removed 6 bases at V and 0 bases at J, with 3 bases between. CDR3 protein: CASSYSYEQYF. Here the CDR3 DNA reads TGTGCCAGCAGTTACTCCTACGAGCAGTACTTC.

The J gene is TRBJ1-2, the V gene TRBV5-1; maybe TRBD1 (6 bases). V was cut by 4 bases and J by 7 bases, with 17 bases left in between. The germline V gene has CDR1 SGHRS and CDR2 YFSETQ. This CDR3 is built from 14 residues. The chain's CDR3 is CASSLSTGRGGYTF. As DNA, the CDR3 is TGCGCCAGCAGCCTAAGTACAGGGAGAGGTGGCTACACCTTC.

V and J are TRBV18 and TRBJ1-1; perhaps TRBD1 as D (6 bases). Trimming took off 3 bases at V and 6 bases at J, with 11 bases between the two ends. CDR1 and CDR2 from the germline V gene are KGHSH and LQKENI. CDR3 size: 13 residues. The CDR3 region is CASSPGTGSEAFF. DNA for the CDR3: TGTGCCAGCTCACCGGGAACAGGGTCTGAAGCTTTCTTT.

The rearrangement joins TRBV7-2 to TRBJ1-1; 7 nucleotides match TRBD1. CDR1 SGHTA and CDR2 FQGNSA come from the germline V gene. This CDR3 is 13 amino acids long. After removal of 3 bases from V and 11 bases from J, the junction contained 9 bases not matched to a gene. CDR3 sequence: CASSFGLDRVAFF. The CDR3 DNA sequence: TGTGCCAGCAGCTTCGGGCTCGACAGGGTCGCTTTCTTT.

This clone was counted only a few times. CDR3 protein: CASSQGTGPGYTF. CDR3 DNA sequence: TGCGCCAGCAGCCAAGGGACAGGGCCTGGCTACACCTTC. J is TRBJ1-2 and V is TRBV4-1; TRBD1 aligns across 8 bases. The CDR3 is 13 residues long. J lost 7 bases, V lost 1 base, and 2 bases had no gene match. The V gene's germline CDR1 is MGHRA and CDR2 YSYEKL.

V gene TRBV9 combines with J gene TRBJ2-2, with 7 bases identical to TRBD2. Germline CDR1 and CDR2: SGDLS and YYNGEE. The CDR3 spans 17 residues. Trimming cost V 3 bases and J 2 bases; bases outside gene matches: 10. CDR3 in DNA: TGTGCCAGCAGCGGCCAGGGAGGGCTATCCAACACCGGGGAGCTGTTTTTT. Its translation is CASSGQGGLSNTGELFF.

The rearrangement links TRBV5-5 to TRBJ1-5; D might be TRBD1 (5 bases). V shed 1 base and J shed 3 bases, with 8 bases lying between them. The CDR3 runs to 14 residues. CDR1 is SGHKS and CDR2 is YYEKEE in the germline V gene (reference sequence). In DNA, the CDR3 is TGTGCCAGCAGCTTGAGGACAAACAATCAGCCCCAGCATTTT. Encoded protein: CASSLRTNNQPQHF.

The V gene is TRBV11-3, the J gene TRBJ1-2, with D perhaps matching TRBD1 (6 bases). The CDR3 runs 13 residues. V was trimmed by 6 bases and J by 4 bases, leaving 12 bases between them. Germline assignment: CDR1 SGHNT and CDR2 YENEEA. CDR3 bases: TGTGCCAGCAGTTTCAGGGGCGGCTATGGCTACACCTTC. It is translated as CASSFRGGYGYTF.

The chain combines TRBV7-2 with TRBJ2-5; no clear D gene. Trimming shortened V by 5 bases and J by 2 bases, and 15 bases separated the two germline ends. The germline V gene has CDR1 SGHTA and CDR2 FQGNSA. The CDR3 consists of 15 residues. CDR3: CASSVRRQMQETQYF. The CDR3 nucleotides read TGTGCCAGCAGCGTCCGCAGACAAATGCAAGAGACCCAGTACTTC.

CDR3 bases: TGTGCCAGCAGCTTATTGAGCGGGCGGCCAGATACGCAGTATTTT. Its protein is CASSLLSGRPDTQYF. J is TRBJ2-3 and V is TRBV7-2; TRBD2 is a possible D gene (6 bases). The length of the CDR3 is 15 residues. Germline values: CDR1 SGHTA, CDR2 FQGNSA. V was pared by 2 bases and J by 4 bases, with 13 bases between.

CDR3: CASCLTGGQYEQYF. For the CDR3, the DNA is TGTGCCAGTTGCTTGACAGGGGGTCAATACGAGCAGTACTTC. This chain joins TRBV2 and TRBJ2-7; TRBD1 matches 9 bases. The V gene end was trimmed by 9 bases and the J gene end by 4 bases; junction bases not matched to a gene: 10. Germline CDR1 reads SNHLY; CDR2 reads FYNNEI. The CDR3 runs 14 residues.

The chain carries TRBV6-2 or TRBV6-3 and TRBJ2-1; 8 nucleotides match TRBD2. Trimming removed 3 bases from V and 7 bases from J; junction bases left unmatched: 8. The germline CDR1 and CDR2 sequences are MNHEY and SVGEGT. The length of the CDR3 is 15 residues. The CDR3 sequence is CASSYQIAGRNEQFF. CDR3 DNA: TGTGCCAGCAGTTATCAGATAGCGGGACGGAATGAGCAGTTCTTC.

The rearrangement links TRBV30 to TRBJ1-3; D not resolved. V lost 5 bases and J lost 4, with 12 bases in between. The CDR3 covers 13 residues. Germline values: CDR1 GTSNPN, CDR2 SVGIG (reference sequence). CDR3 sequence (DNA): TGTGCCTGGGACGTTACTCTGGGAAACACCATATATTTT. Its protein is CAWDVTLGNTIYF.

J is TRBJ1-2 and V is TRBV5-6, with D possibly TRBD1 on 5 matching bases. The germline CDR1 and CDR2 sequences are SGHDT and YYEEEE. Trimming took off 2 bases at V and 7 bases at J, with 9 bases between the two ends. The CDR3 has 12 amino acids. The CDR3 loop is CASSFSRAGYTF. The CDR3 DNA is TGTGCCAGCAGCTTTTCCAGGGCTGGCTACACCTTC.

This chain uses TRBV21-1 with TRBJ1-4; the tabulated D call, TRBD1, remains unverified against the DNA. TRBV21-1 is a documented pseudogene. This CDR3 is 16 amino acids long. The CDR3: CASSKNRGQANEKLFF. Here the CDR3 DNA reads TGTGCCAGCAGCAAGAACAGGGGGCAGGCTAATGAAAAACTGTTTTTT.

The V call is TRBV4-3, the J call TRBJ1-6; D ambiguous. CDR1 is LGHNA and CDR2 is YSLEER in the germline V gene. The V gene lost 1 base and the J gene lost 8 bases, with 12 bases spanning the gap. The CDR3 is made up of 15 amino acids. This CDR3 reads CASSQGRGSDSPLHF. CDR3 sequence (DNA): TGCGCCAGCAGCCAAGGACGAGGTTCGGATTCACCCCTCCACTTT.

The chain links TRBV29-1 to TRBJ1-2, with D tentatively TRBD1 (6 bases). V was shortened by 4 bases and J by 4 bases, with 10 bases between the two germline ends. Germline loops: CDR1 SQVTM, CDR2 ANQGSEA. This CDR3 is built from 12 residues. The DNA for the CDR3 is TGCAGCGTTGCATCAGGGGCCTATGGCTACACCTTC. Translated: CSVASGAYGYTF.

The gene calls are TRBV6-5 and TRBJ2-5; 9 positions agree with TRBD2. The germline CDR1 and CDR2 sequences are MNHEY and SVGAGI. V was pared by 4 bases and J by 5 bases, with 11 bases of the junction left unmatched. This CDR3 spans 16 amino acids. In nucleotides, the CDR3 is TGTGCCAGCAGTTCGGGTGGCGCGGGGGGGCCGGAGACCCAGTACTTC. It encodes CASSSGGAGGPETQYF.

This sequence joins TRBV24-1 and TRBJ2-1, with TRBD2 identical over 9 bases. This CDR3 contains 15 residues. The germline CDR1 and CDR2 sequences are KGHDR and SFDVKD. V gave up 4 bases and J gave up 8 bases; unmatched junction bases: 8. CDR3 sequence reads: CATSEASGGPDEQFF. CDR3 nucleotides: TGTGCCACCAGTGAAGCCAGCGGGGGGCCCGATGAGCAGTTCTTC.

This CDR3 is CASSQDRGLPQHF. In nucleotides, the CDR3 is TGCGCCAGCAGCCAAGATCGGGGACTGCCCCAGCATTTT. V is TRBV4-3 and J is TRBJ1-5; a weak D match, TRBD1 (5 bases). The V end was cut by 0 bases, the J end by 9 bases, with 9 bases between. The CDR3 spans 13 residues. Germline V gene sequence: CDR1 LGHNA, CDR2 YSLEER.

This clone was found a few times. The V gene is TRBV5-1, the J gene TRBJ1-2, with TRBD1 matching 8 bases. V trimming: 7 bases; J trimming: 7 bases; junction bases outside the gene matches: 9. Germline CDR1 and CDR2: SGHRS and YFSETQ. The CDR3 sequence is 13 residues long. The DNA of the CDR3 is TGCGCCAGCGGACAGGGTTTATCGGGTGGCTACACCTTC. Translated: CASGQGLSGGYTF. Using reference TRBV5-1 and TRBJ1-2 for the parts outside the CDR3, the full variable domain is KAGVTQTPRYLIKTRGQQVTLSCSPISGHRSVSWYQQTPGQGLQFLFEYFSETQRNKGNFPGRFSGRQFSNSRSEMNVSTLELGDSALYLCASGQGLSGGYTFGSGTRLTVV.

The CDR3 DNA is TGTGCCACCAGTCGGGCGGGGCAATACGAGCAGTACTTC. Its translation: CATSRAGQYEQYF. The V call is TRBV24-1, the J call TRBJ2-7, with TRBD2 as a possible D gene (6 bases). The V end was cut by 6 bases, the J end by 4 bases, with 12 bases between. The length of the CDR3 is 13 residues. CDR1 is KGHDR, CDR2 SFDVKD, per germline.

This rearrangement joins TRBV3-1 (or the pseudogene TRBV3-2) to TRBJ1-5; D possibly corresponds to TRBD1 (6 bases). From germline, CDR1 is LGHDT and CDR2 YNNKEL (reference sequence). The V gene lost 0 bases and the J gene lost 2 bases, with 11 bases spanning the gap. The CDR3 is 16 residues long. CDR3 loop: CASSQDKGGGNQPQHF. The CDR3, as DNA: TGTGCCAGCAGCCAAGATAAGGGGGGGGGCAATCAGCCCCAGCATTTT.

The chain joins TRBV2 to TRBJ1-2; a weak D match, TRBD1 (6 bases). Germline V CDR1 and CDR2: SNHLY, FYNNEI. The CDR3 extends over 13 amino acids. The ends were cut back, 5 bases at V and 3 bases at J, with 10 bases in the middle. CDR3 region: CASSYRADYGYTF. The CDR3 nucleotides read TGTGCCAGCAGTTACAGGGCTGACTATGGCTACACCTTC.

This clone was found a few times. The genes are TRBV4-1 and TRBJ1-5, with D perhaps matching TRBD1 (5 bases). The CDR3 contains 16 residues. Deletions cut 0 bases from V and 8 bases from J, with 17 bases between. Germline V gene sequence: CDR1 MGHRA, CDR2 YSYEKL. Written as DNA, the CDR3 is TGCGCCAGCAGCCAAGATATTCAGGGTAGGATCAAGCCCCAGCATTTT. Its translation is CASSQDIQGRIKPQHF.

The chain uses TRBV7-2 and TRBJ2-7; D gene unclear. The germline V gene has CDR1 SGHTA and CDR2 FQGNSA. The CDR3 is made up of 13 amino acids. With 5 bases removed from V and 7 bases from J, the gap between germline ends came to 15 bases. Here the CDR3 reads CASSRVAPWEQYF. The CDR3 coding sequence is TGTGCCAGCAGCCGGGTGGCCCCCTGGGAGCAGTACTTC.

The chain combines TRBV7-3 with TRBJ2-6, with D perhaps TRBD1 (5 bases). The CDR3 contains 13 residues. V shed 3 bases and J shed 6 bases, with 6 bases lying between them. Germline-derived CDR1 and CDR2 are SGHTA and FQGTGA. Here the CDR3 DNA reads TGTGCCAGCAGCTTTGGACAGGCCAACGTCCTGACTTTC. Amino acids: CASSFGQANVLTF.